This passage covers 28 T cell receptor beta chains from one sample sequenced in a study of cytomegalovirus exposure and HLA in healthy donors. A multiplex PCR was run with 60 Vbeta primers and 13 Jbeta primers. Clones were read by immunoSEQ multiplex PCR, and TCRdb kept only the in-frame ones, dropping some. The table shows 30,000 to 40,000 clones, with 80% to 90% occurring only once. Input material: PBMCs. Source of these receptors: a woman between 40 and 50 years old in good health and CMV-seropositive.

CDR3 amino acids: CASTSSGTRLEYF. CDR3 coding DNA: TGTGCCAGCACCTCCTCTGGGACACGGTTGGAATACTTC. V and J are TRBV27 and TRBJ2-7; a weak D match, TRBD1 (6 bases). Germline CDR1 and CDR2: MNHEY and SMNVEV (reference sequence). V was shortened by 7 bases and J by 13 bases, with 23 bases between the two germline ends. There are 13 residues in the CDR3.

The chain employs TRBV6-5 and TRBJ2-7, with D perhaps TRBD1 (5 bases). V lost 5 bases to trimming and J lost 3 bases, with 17 bases between them. The germline CDR1 and CDR2 sequences are MNHEY and SVGAGI. The CDR3 is 15 amino acids. DNA for the CDR3: TGTGCCAGCAGTGCAGGACACCCGGCTCTCTACGAGCAGTACTTC. This codes for CASSAGHPALYEQYF.

This clone was recorded once. The chain uses TRBV19 and TRBJ1-1; D gene unclear. V gave up 5 bases and J gave up 1 base, with 14 bases separating them. The CDR3 extends over 15 amino acids. Per the germline V gene, CDR1 is LNHDA and CDR2 is SQIVND (reference sequence). The CDR3 loop is CASSLYNGGNTEAFF. DNA for the CDR3: TGTGCCAGTAGTTTATATAACGGCGGGAACACTGAAGCTTTCTTT. Based on the CDR3 plus reference TRBV19 and TRBJ1-1, the full variable domain is DGGITQSPKYLFRKEGQNVTLSCEQNLNHDAMYWYRQDPGQGLRLIYYSQIVNDFQKGDIAEGYSVSREKKESFPLTVTSAQKNPTAFYLCASSLYNGGNTEAFFGQGTRLTVV.

The chain uses TRBV7-2 and TRBJ1-1; TRBD1 is a possible D gene (6 bases). Trimming took off 1 base at V and 3 bases at J, with 12 bases between the two ends. The CDR3 consists of 15 residues. CDR1 and CDR2 from the germline V gene are SGHTA and FQGNSA. The CDR3 reads CASSLVAGADTEAFF. The CDR3, as DNA: TGTGCCAGCAGCTTAGTGGCGGGGGCAGACACTGAAGCTTTCTTT.

The chain recombines TRBV10-3 with TRBJ1-4; TRBD1 might be the D (5 bases). The CDR3 runs 14 residues. Trimming cost V 8 bases and J 5 bases, with 15 bases left between them. Germline assignment: CDR1 ENHRY and CDR2 SYGVKD. The CDR3 DNA sequence: TGTGCCATCGGGCCTGGGGCGCAGAATGAAAAACTGTTTTTT. Encoded protein: CAIGPGAQNEKLFF.

The genes are TRBV7-2 and TRBJ2-7; D gene uncertain. V gave up 0 bases and J gave up 4 bases, with 7 bases separating them. Germline CDR1 SGHTA, CDR2 FQGNSA. The CDR3 sequence is 13 residues long. Here the CDR3 DNA reads TGTGCCAGCAGCTTAGCAACCGAGTACGAGCAGTACTTC. Translating gives CASSLATEYEQYF. Filled out from reference TRBV7-2 and TRBJ2-7, the complete variable domain reads GAGVSQSPSNKVTEKGKDVELRCDPISGHTALYWYRQSLGQGLEFLIYFQGNSAPDKSGLPSDRFSAERTGGSVSTLTIQRTQQEDSAVYLCASSLATEYEQYFGPGTRLTVT.

This chain connects TRBV9 to TRBJ2-1; perhaps TRBD2 as D (5 bases). Germline CDR1 is SGDLS and CDR2 is YYNGEE. The CDR3 runs 16 residues. V lost 0 bases to trimming and J lost 2 bases, with 12 bases between them. CDR3 sequence (DNA): TGTGCCAGCAGCGTAGAAGGCGGGCGACCCTACAATGAGCAGTTCTTC. Its protein product is CASSVEGGRPYNEQFF.

This clone was found a few times. CDR3 region: CASSQDIRNEQFF. CDR3 DNA: TGCGCCAGCAGCCAAGATATCAGAAATGAGCAGTTCTTC. This sequence joins TRBV4-3 and TRBJ2-1, with D hard to call. V lost 0 bases to trimming and J lost 7 bases, with 7 bases between them. This CDR3 is built from 13 residues. The germline V gene encodes CDR1 LGHNA and CDR2 YSLEER.

The chain employs TRBV4-1 and TRBJ2-1; the match to TRBD2 covers 13 bases. The CDR3 runs 17 residues. Germline lookup yields CDR1 MGHRA and CDR2 YSYEKL. Trimming at V came to 0 bases and at J to 3 bases, leaving 2 bases not matched to a gene. The CDR3 reads CASSQERTSGGYNEQFF. The CDR3 bases are TGCGCCAGCAGCCAAGAACGGACTAGCGGGGGCTACAATGAGCAGTTCTTC.

The chain employs TRBV7-9 and TRBJ2-1, with a tentative D call TRBD2 (6 bases). The CDR3 loop spans 13 amino acids. The germline V gene has CDR1 SEHNR and CDR2 FQNEAQ (reference sequence). V lost 5 bases and J 6 bases, leaving 11 bases between the germline ends. The CDR3: CASSPGTFNEQFF. CDR3 nucleotides: TGTGCCAGCAGCCCAGGGACTTTCAATGAGCAGTTCTTC.

This chain links TRBV28 with TRBJ1-6; maybe TRBD1 (5 bases). The V and J ends lost 6 bases and 0 bases respectively, with 9 bases between them. This CDR3 contains 15 residues. Germline-derived CDR1 and CDR2 are MDHEN and SYDVKM. This CDR3 is CASRQESSYNSPLHF. For the CDR3, the DNA is TGTGCCAGCAGACAGGAGAGCTCCTATAATTCACCCCTCCACTTT.

The J gene is TRBJ1-2, the V gene TRBV19, with 12 nucleotides matching TRBD1. Germline V gene lookup returns CDR1 LNHDA and CDR2 SQIVND (reference sequence). V trimming: 5 bases; J trimming: 4 bases; junction bases outside the gene matches: 11. The CDR3 is 17 residues long. CDR3 sequence reads: CASSENTGTGGFYGYTF. For the CDR3, the DNA is TGTGCCAGTAGTGAAAACACCGGGACAGGGGGCTTCTATGGCTACACCTTC.

This chain uses TRBV29-1 with TRBJ2-7, with a weak D call TRBD1 (6 bases). CDR1 SQVTM and CDR2 ANQGSEA come from the germline V gene. This CDR3 is 12 amino acids long. The V and J ends lost 5 bases and 1 base respectively, with 9 bases between them. The CDR3 DNA sequence: TGCAGCGTTCGTGGACAGTCCTACGAGCAGTACTTC. Translating gives CSVRGQSYEQYF.

The chain links TRBV9 to TRBJ2-5, with D possibly being TRBD1 (6 bases). The J call may be in error: the DNA end matches TRBJ2-7 better. The CDR3 sequence is 14 residues long. CDR1 and CDR2 (germline): SGDLS, YYNGEE. CDR3 bases: TGTGCCAGCAGCGCTCAGGGGCAGACCTACGAGCAGTACTTC. Its protein product is CASSAQGQTYEQYF.

CDR3 DNA: TGTGCCAGCAGGCCCGACTCACCGGGGGAGACCCAGTACTTC. It yields the protein CASRPDSPGETQYF. The chain employs TRBV21-1 and TRBJ2-5; the table assigns TRBD2, which was not confirmed against the DNA. TRBV21-1 is a pseudogene segment. The CDR3 has 14 amino acids.

J is TRBJ2-3 and V is TRBV5-1, with no clear D. V was pared by 0 bases and J by 2 bases, with 4 bases between. Germline loops: CDR1 SGHRS, CDR2 YFSETQ. The CDR3 is 13 amino acids. In nucleotides, the CDR3 is TGCGCCAGCAGCTTGGCGTCCACAGATACGCAGTATTTT. This translates into CASSLASTDTQYF.

The sample holds one count of this clone. V gene TRBV4-1 combines with J gene TRBJ1-5; D not certain. This CDR3 region has 16 residues. Per germline, CDR1 MGHRA and CDR2 YSYEKL. Between the trimmed V and J ends, which lost 1 base and 0 bases, there was a span of 10 bases. The CDR3 loop reads CASSQVGLGSNQPQHF. CDR3 DNA sequence: TGCGCCAGCAGCCAAGTTGGACTGGGTAGCAATCAGCCCCAGCATTTT.

The rearrangement links TRBV2 to TRBJ1-5; the match to TRBD1 covers 7 bases. Germline assignment: CDR1 SNHLY and CDR2 FYNNEI. V trimming: 8 bases; J trimming: 7 bases; junction bases outside the gene matches: 8. CDR3 length equals 13 residues. CDR3 sequence: CASRTGTGQPQHF. CDR3 DNA: TGTGCCAGCCGGACAGGTACAGGGCAGCCCCAGCATTTT.

A single count supports this clone. The V gene is TRBV9, the J gene TRBJ1-6; 7 positions agree with TRBD1. The trim removed 4 bases at V and 7 bases at J, leaving 8 bases unmatched. Per germline, CDR1 SGDLS and CDR2 YYNGEE. The CDR3 runs 15 residues. The CDR3 here is CASSTRQGNNSPLHF. The CDR3 region has the DNA TGTGCCAGCAGCACCCGACAGGGTAACAATTCACCCCTCCACTTT.

This chain links TRBV7-9 with TRBJ1-3; D is uncertain. This CDR3 has 18 residues. V was shortened by 3 bases and J by 0 bases, with 18 bases between the two germline ends. Germline CDR1 and CDR2: SEHNR and FQNEAQ (reference sequence). The CDR3 here is CASSLIVRVYASGNTIYF. As DNA, the CDR3 is TGTGCCAGCAGCTTGATCGTACGGGTTTATGCCTCTGGAAACACCATATATTTT.

This rearrangement joins TRBV9 to TRBJ2-1; TRBD2 matches at 14 bases. Per germline, CDR1 SGDLS and CDR2 YYNGEE. CDR3 length: 19 amino acids. Losses at the gene ends were 2 bases for V and 1 base for J; bases not matched to a gene: 8. CDR3 DNA: TGTGCCAGCAGCGTTTTAGGACTAGCGGGGGGCCTGTCCTACAATGAGCAGTTCTTC. Amino acids: CASSVLGLAGGLSYNEQFF.

This clone came up a few times. The gene calls are TRBV4-1 and TRBJ2-2; weak D call: TRBD2 (5 bases). Trimming took off 1 base at V and 4 bases at J, with 13 bases between the two ends. The CDR3 is made up of 16 amino acids. Looked up from germline, CDR1 is MGHRA and CDR2 is YSYEKL. Written as DNA, the CDR3 is TGCGCCAGCAGCCAAGCGGCTAGCCAGAGCACCGGGGAGCTGTTTTTT. Its translation is CASSQAASQSTGELFF.

The rearrangement uses TRBV28 and TRBJ1-2; D is undetermined. The V and J ends lost 5 bases and 4 bases respectively, with 5 bases between them. Germline CDR1 is MDHEN and CDR2 is SYDVKM. The CDR3 spans 11 residues. The CDR3 region is CASSNSYGYTF. Here the CDR3 DNA reads TGTGCCAGCAGTAACAGCTATGGCTACACCTTC.

This clone was counted once. V and J are TRBV28 and TRBJ2-4; D not resolved. Trimming shortened V by 8 bases and J by 1 base, and 9 bases separated the two germline ends. This CDR3 contains 13 residues. Per germline, CDR1 MDHEN and CDR2 SYDVKM. CDR3 sequence (DNA): TGTGCCAGCTCGTCCGGGGCCAAAAACATTCAGTACTTC. It yields the protein CASSSGAKNIQYF.

This sequence joins TRBV4-1 and TRBJ2-3, with 9 bases matching TRBD2. The CDR3 consists of 17 residues. V dropped 3 bases and J dropped 6; count of bases not matched to a gene: 13. CDR1 MGHRA and CDR2 YSYEKL come from the germline V gene. This CDR3 reads CASSQDFPGLAGDTQYF. The CDR3 DNA is TGCGCCAGCAGCCAGGACTTCCCGGGACTAGCAGGGGATACGCAGTATTTT.

The genes are TRBV19 and TRBJ1-5; D not resolved. The CDR3 covers 14 residues. Trimming left V 3 bases short and J 6 bases short, with 12 bases between. Germline CDR1 reads LNHDA; CDR2 reads SQIVND (reference sequence). The CDR3 bases are TGTGCCAGTAGTATTTTAGGCTCGGGTCAGCCCCAGCATTTT. Its protein product is CASSILGSGQPQHF.

CDR3 coding DNA: TGTGCCAGCAGTGAAAACGACAGTAGAGGCTACACCTTC. Translating gives CASSENDSRGYTF. The rearrangement links TRBV25-1 to TRBJ1-2; a weak D match, TRBD1 (5 bases). The germline V gene encodes CDR1 MGHDK and CDR2 SYGVNS. V was cut by 2 bases and J by 8 bases, with 12 bases left in between. The CDR3 sequence is 13 residues long.

The gene calls are TRBV25-1 and TRBJ2-7; 8 bases are shared with TRBD1. The germline gives CDR1 MGHDK, CDR2 SYGVNS. V dropped 5 bases and J dropped 2; count of bases not matched to a gene: 8. The CDR3 consists of 15 residues. CDR3 sequence reads: CASSPPRQGTYEQYF. The CDR3 DNA sequence: TGTGCCAGCAGTCCCCCGAGACAGGGGACCTACGAGCAGTACTTC.